This T cell receptor beta chain was documented in a study of vaccination effects on CD4 cells after COVID-19. Study as a whole: Vaccine administered to participants consisted of two doses of either BNT162b2 or mRNA-1273.

Here immunoSEQ multiplex PCR was the method, and the copy in TCRdb shows in-frame clones only, minus some. Among about 41,000 clones listed, 77% were seen once. The CDR3 covers 15 residues. V shed 6 bases and J 5 bases; nucleotides not matched to a gene: 11. Germline loops: CDR1 MNHEY, CDR2 SVGAGI. Prior to sequencing, the ViraFEST assay stimulated PBMC with viral peptide pools, which expanded the antigen-specific CD4+ T cells. It was after approximately 11 days of culture that CD4+ T cells were isolated. Testing of the vaccine recipients showed negative nucleocapsid antibodies and no prior SARS-CoV-2 infection. Points from the study as a whole: Clones from infection and from vaccination both contracted markedly late after vaccination.

About this clone: Its specificity is unknown.

The material sequenced was CD4+ T cells from PBMCs cultured with HCoV-NL63 spike peptides, taken before COVID-19 vaccination. The clonotype comes from a human donor who received a COVID-19 vaccine. The chain recombines TRBV6-5 with TRBJ2-5; 8 bases line up with TRBD2. CDR3 in DNA: TGTGCCAGCAGACAACCCCGGGGGGGCCTGGAGACCCAGTACTTC. Translation: CASRQPRGGLETQYF.